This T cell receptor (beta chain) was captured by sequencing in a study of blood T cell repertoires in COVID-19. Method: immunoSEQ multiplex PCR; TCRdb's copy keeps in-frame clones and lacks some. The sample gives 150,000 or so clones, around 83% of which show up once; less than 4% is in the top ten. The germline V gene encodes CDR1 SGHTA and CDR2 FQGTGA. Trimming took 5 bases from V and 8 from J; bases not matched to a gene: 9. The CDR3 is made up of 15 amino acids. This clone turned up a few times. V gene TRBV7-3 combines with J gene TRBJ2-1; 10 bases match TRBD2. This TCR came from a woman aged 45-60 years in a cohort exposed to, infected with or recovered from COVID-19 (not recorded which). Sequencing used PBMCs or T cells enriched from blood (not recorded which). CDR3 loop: CASSPRSGGVDEQFF. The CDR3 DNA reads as TGTGCCAGCAGCCCGAGGAGCGGGGGGGTCGATGAGCAGTTCTTC.